The 22 T cell receptor beta chains reported below all come from one sample, sequenced in a study of cytomegalovirus exposure and HLA in healthy donors. With 60 Vbeta and 13 Jbeta primers, the PCR was carried out. The table came from immunoSEQ multiplex PCR; TCRdb's copy has only in-frame clones and leaves some out. Altogether approximately 110,000 clones are present, 15% being singletons, with the ten largest covering about 2%. The sequencing input was PBMCs. These receptors were obtained from a woman aged 18-29 years in good health and CMV-seronegative.

This clone was counted a few times. V usage is TRBV15 and J usage is TRBJ1-1; D is possibly TRBD1 (5 bases). Germline CDR1 reads LNHNV; CDR2 reads YYDKDF (reference sequence). The CDR3 is 15 amino acids. Deletions cut 0 bases from V and 4 bases from J, with 12 bases between. CDR3 protein: CATSRDQQGLTEAFF. For the CDR3, the DNA is TGTGCCACCAGCAGAGATCAGCAGGGCCTCACTGAAGCTTTCTTT.

A few counts support this clone. CDR3 sequence reads: CASSKTVPYGYTF. In DNA form, the CDR3 reads TGTGCCAGCAGCAAGACAGTACCCTATGGCTACACCTTC. This chain uses TRBV11-3 with TRBJ1-2; maybe TRBD1 (5 bases). Germline values: CDR1 SGHNT, CDR2 YENEEA. V lost 5 bases and J lost 4, with 11 bases in between. This CDR3 is 13 amino acids long. Drawing the rest from reference TRBV11-3 and TRBJ1-2, the complete variable domain is EAGVVQSPRYKIIEKKQPVAFWCNPISGHNTLYWYLQNLGQGPELLIRYENEEAVDDSQLPKDRFSAERLKGVDSTLKIQPAELGDSAVYLCASSKTVPYGYTFGSGTRLTVV.

This sequence joins TRBV7-9 and TRBJ1-4; D is possibly TRBD1 (5 bases). V shed 1 base and J shed 3 bases, with 9 bases lying between them. The CDR3 has 15 residues. The germline CDR1 and CDR2 sequences are SEHNR and FQNEAQ (reference sequence). The CDR3 loop reads CASSLGQGPNEKLFF. CDR3 sequence (DNA): TGTGCCAGCAGCTTAGGGCAGGGCCCTAATGAAAAACTGTTTTTT.

The J gene is TRBJ1-5, the V gene TRBV11-2, with D maybe TRBD1 (5 bases). This CDR3 spans 11 amino acids. The V end was cut by 4 bases, the J end by 11 bases, with 9 bases between. The germline CDR1 and CDR2 sequences are SGHAT and FQNNGV. The CDR3 is CASSSGGAQHF. Written as DNA, the CDR3 is TGTGCCAGCAGCTCAGGAGGGGCCCAGCATTTT.

This clone was counted between two and nine times. CDR3 protein: CASRKEGPPGQPQHF. CDR3 coding DNA: TGTGCCAGCAGGAAGGAGGGACCGCCGGGACAGCCCCAGCATTTT. The chain links TRBV6-6 to TRBJ1-5; tentatively, D is TRBD1 (5 bases). Germline loops: CDR1 MNHNY, CDR2 SVGAGI (reference sequence). The V end lost 6 bases, the J end lost 7 bases, and 19 bases lay between the germline ends. The CDR3 has 15 residues.

There are a few counts of this clone. V is TRBV9 and J is TRBJ2-7; the match to TRBD2 covers 8 bases. There are 14 residues in the CDR3. V was clipped by 4 bases and J by 2 bases; unmatched bases: 5. The germline V gene encodes CDR1 SGDLS and CDR2 YYNGEE. CDR3 sequence (DNA): TGTGCCAGCAGCCCGCGGGAGGCGGCCTACGAGCAGTACTTC. It specifies CASSPREAAYEQYF.

The J gene is TRBJ1-5, the V gene TRBV19, with no clear D. CDR1 and CDR2 from the germline V gene are LNHDA and SQIVND (reference sequence). V was trimmed by 4 bases and J by 5 bases, leaving 9 bases between them. This CDR3 has 13 amino acids. CDR3 region: CASSKTVDQPQHF. CDR3 nucleotides: TGTGCCAGTAGTAAAACGGTAGATCAGCCCCAGCATTTT.

This clone was counted a few times. The CDR3, as DNA: TGCGCCAGCAGCCTGGGGGGACAGTACTACGAGCAGTACTTC. Translation gives CASSLGGQYYEQYF. This sequence joins TRBV5-1 and TRBJ2-7; possible D gene TRBD1, 7 bases. V was clipped by 4 bases and J by 3 bases, with 14 bases between them. The CDR3 is 14 amino acids. Germline V gene sequence: CDR1 SGHRS, CDR2 YFSETQ.

This chain connects TRBV2 to TRBJ2-3; 7 bases map to TRBD1. V lost 6 bases, J lost 2 bases, and 5 bases stayed unmatched. Germline loops: CDR1 SNHLY, CDR2 FYNNEI. This CDR3 is built from 14 residues. CDR3 loop: CASRHRGTTDTQYF. CDR3 bases: TGTGCCAGCAGGCACAGGGGAACCACAGATACGCAGTATTTT.

The chain uses TRBV29-1 and TRBJ2-3; possible D gene TRBD2, 5 bases. V was clipped by 7 bases and J by 2 bases, with 22 bases between them. CDR3 length equals 16 residues. The V gene's germline CDR1 is SQVTM and CDR2 ANQGSEA. CDR3 sequence reads: CSARTDNGKATDTQYF. In DNA form, the CDR3 reads TGCAGCGCACGGACCGATAACGGGAAGGCCACAGATACGCAGTATTTT.

This clone was counted between two and nine times. The CDR3 sequence is CATGPTSGGAETQYF. CDR3 DNA: TGTGCCACAGGCCCGACTAGCGGGGGGGCGGAGACCCAGTACTTC. This chain links TRBV7-8 with TRBJ2-5; 14 positions match TRBD2. The J segment lost 5 bases and the V segment lost 10 bases, leaving 9 bases of the junction unmatched. The CDR3 covers 15 residues. Germline V lookup: CDR1 SGHVS, CDR2 FQNEAQ.

A few counts support this clone. The V call is TRBV25-1, the J call TRBJ2-1; 7 bases are a match to TRBD2. V gave up 3 bases and J gave up 6 bases; unmatched junction bases: 17. The CDR3 contains 18 residues. The germline gives CDR1 MGHDK, CDR2 SYGVNS. The CDR3 nucleotides read TGTGCCAGCAGTGACTCGGGTCTCTGGCTAGCGGCCGTCAATGAGCAGTTCTTC. Translating gives CASSDSGLWLAAVNEQFF.

V gene TRBV2 combines with J gene TRBJ2-7; 11 bases map to TRBD2. Germline V CDR1 and CDR2: SNHLY, FYNNEI. The CDR3 consists of 14 residues. V gave up 3 bases and J gave up 4 bases; unmatched junction bases: 2. CDR3 nucleotide sequence: TGTGCCAGCAGTGATCCTAGCGGGAGGTACGAGCAGTACTTC. It specifies CASSDPSGRYEQYF. The full variable domain, with the rest looked up from reference TRBV2 and TRBJ2-7, is EPEVTQTPSHQVTQMGQEVILRCVPISNHLYFYWYRQILGQKVEFLVSFYNNEISEKSEIFDDQFSVERPDGSNFTLKIRSTKLEDSAMYFCASSDPSGRYEQYFGPGTRLTVT.

A few counts support this clone. The J gene is TRBJ2-6, the V gene TRBV4-3, with D possibly TRBD2 on 6 matching bases. Germline V CDR1 and CDR2: LGHNA, YSLEER. V was clipped by 3 bases and J by 0 bases, with 12 bases between them. The CDR3 has 17 amino acids. CDR3 bases: TGCGCCAGCAGCCAGGGACTGAGCTTCTCTGGGGCCAACGTCCTGACTTTC. Encoded protein: CASSQGLSFSGANVLTF.

The J gene is TRBJ2-7, the V gene TRBV9; 9 bases line up with TRBD1. Germline CDR1 and CDR2: SGDLS and YYNGEE. V shed 2 bases and J 1 base; nucleotides not matched to a gene: 7. CDR3 length: 16 amino acids. CDR3 in DNA: TGTGCCAGCAGCGTCTCCGGGACAGGGAGTTCCTACGAGCAGTACTTC. It translates to CASSVSGTGSSYEQYF.

The rearrangement uses TRBV25-1 and TRBJ1-2, with TRBD1 matching over 7 bases. Germline V lookup: CDR1 MGHDK, CDR2 SYGVNS. This CDR3 region has 13 residues. V shed 3 bases and J 6 bases; nucleotides not matched to a gene: 4. This chain's CDR3 is CASSESGGNGYTF. Written as DNA, the CDR3 is TGTGCCAGCAGTGAGTCAGGGGGGAATGGCTACACCTTC.

The chain links TRBV5-1 to TRBJ2-1; D unclear. Trimming removed 4 bases from V and 2 bases from J, with 13 bases in between. There are 15 residues in the CDR3. Germline-derived CDR1 and CDR2 are SGHRS and YFSETQ. The CDR3 sequence is CASSTEHGAYNEQFF. CDR3 sequence (DNA): TGCGCCAGCAGCACGGAGCACGGCGCCTACAATGAGCAGTTCTTC.

The V call is TRBV30, the J call TRBJ2-5; 8 bases map to TRBD1. The CDR3 sequence is 13 residues long. The germline gives CDR1 GTSNPN, CDR2 SVGIG (reference sequence). Trimming removed 1 base from V and 10 bases from J; junction bases left unmatched: 8. CDR3 protein: CAWSAQQGEGQYF. The CDR3 region has the DNA TGTGCCTGGAGTGCCCAACAGGGGGAAGGCCAGTACTTC.

The rearrangement links TRBV4-3 to TRBJ2-2, with 14 bases identical to TRBD2. The CDR3 is 16 residues long. CDR1 is LGHNA and CDR2 is YSLEER in the germline V gene. Trimming removed 1 base from V and 7 bases from J; junction bases left unmatched: 2. This CDR3 is CASSQGLAGGIGELFF. The CDR3 nucleotides read TGCGCCAGCAGCCAAGGACTAGCGGGGGGGATCGGGGAGCTGTTTTTT.

This clone was detected a few times. V usage is TRBV21-1 and J usage is TRBJ2-1; TRBD1 reflects the table's D call only, with no check against the DNA. TRBV21-1 is an annotated pseudogene. CDR3 length: 16 amino acids. The CDR3 is CASSKEQGVVRGEQFF. CDR3 in DNA: TGTGCCAGCAGCAAAGAACAGGGGGTCGTGCGGGGTGAGCAGTTCTTC.

The chain recombines TRBV27 with TRBJ1-1; TRBD1 might be the D (6 bases). CDR1 and CDR2 (germline): MNHEY, SMNVEV (reference sequence). Between the trimmed V and J ends, which lost 5 bases and 0 bases, there was a span of 13 bases. This CDR3 contains 15 residues. Here the CDR3 reads CASSPQAGVNTEAFF. CDR3 sequence (DNA): TGTGCCAGCAGTCCCCAGGCAGGGGTGAACACTGAAGCTTTCTTT.

The chain uses TRBV30 and TRBJ1-5, with TRBD1 matching over 11 bases. After removal of 4 bases from V and 5 bases from J, the junction contained 7 bases not matched to a gene. CDR3 size: 15 residues. Germline V gives CDR1 GTSNPN, CDR2 SVGIG (reference sequence). The CDR3 DNA reads TGTGCCTGGAAAATGGGGACAGGGGGGGATCAGCCCCAGCATTTT. The encoded protein is CAWKMGTGGDQPQHF.